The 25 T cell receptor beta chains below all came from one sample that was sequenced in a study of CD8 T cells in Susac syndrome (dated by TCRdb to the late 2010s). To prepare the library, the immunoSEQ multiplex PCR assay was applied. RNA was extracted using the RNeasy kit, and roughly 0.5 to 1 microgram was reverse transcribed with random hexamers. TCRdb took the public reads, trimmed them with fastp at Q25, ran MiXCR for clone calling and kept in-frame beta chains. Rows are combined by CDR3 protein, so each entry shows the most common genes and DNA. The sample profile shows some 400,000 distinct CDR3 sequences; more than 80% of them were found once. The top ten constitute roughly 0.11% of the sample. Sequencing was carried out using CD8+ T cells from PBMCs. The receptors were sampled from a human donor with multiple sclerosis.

The CDR3 DNA is TGTGCCAGCAGTTTTGGGGTGAGGACCGGGGAGCTGTTTTTT. Translated: CASSFGVRTGELFF. The genes are TRBV27 and TRBJ2-2; no reliable D call. With 3 bases removed from V and 5 bases from J, the gap between germline ends came to 10 bases. The CDR3 has 14 residues. Germline-derived CDR1 and CDR2 are MNHEY and SMNVEV (reference sequence).

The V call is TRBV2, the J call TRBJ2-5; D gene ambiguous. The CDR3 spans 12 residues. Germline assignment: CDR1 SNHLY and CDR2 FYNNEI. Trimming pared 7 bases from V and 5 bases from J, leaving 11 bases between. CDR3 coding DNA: TGTGCCAGCACTCTAATCGGGGAGACCCAGTACTTC. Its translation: CASTLIGETQYF.

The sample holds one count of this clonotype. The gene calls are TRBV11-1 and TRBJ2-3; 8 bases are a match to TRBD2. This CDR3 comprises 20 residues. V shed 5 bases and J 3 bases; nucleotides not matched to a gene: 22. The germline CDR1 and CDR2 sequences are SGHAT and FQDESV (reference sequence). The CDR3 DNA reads TGTGCCAGCAGCCCTCCTCTGCCCCTCGAGGGAGCGGGAGATACAGATACGCAGTATTTT. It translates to CASSPPLPLEGAGDTDTQYF.

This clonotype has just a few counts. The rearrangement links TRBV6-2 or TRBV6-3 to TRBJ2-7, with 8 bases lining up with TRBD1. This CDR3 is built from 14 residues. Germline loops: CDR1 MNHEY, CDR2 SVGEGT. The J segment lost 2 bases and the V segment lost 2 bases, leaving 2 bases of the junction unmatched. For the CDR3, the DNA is TGTGCCAGCAGTTACGAACAGGGGGCCTACGAGCAGTACTTC. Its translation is CASSYEQGAYEQYF.

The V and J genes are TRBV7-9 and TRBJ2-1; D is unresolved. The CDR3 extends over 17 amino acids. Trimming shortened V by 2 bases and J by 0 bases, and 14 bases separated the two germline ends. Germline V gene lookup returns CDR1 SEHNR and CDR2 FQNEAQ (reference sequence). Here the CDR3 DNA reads TGTGCCAGCAGCTTAACTAAGGGTTTTGGCTCCTACAATGAGCAGTTCTTC. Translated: CASSLTKGFGSYNEQFF.

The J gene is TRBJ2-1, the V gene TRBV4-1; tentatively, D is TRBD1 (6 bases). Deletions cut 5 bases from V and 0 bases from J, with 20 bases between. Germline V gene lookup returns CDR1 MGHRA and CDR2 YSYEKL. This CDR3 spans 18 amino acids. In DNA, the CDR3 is TGCGCCAGCAGCGCTCACTCCGGGACACCGAGCTCCTACAATGAGCAGTTCTTC. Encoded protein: CASSAHSGTPSSYNEQFF.

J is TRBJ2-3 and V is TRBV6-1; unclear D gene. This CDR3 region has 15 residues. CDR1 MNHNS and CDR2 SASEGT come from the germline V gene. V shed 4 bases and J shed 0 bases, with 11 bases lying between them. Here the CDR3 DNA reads TGTGCCAGCAGTGGTTGGACGCCTAGCACAGATACGCAGTATTTT. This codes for CASSGWTPSTDTQYF.

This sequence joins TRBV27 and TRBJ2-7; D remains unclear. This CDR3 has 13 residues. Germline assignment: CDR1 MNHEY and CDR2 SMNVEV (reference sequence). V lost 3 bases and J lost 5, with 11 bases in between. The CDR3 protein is CASSFVGFHEQYF. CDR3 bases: TGTGCCAGCAGTTTCGTAGGGTTCCACGAGCAGTACTTC.

CDR3 in amino acids: CASSPTPGPGNQPQHF. CDR3 nucleotides: TGCGCCAGCAGCCCCACCCCGGGCCCGGGCAATCAGCCCCAGCATTTT. The rearrangement joins TRBV4-1 to TRBJ1-5; no firm D call. The CDR3 totals 16 residues. The germline V gene has CDR1 MGHRA and CDR2 YSYEKL. The germline V and J ends were trimmed by 4 bases and 2 bases, with 15 bases remaining between them.

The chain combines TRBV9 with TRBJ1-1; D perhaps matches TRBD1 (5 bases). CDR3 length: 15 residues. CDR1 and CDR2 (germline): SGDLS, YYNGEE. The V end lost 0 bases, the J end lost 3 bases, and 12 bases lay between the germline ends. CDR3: CASSVDEGPYTEAFF. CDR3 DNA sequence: TGTGCCAGCAGCGTAGACGAGGGGCCGTACACTGAAGCTTTCTTT.

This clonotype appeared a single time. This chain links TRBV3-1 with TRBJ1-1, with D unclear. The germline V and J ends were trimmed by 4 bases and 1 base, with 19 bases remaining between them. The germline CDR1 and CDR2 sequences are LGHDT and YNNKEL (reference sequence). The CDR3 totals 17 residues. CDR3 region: CASSPKIWASQNTEAFF. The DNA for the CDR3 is TGTGCCAGCAGCCCTAAGATATGGGCCAGCCAGAACACTGAAGCTTTCTTT.

DNA of the CDR3: TGCGCCAGCAGCCAAGATTTCACTCAAGAGCAGTACTTC. It specifies CASSQDFTQEQYF. This chain connects TRBV4-1 to TRBJ2-7, with unresolved D. Trimming shortened V by 0 bases and J by 7 bases, and 10 bases separated the two germline ends. Per germline, CDR1 MGHRA and CDR2 YSYEKL. The CDR3 spans 13 residues.

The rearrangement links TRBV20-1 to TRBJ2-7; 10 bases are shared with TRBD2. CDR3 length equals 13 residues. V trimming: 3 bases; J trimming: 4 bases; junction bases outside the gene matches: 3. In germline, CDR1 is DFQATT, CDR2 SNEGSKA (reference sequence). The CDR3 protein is CSASPSGGYEQYF. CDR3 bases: TGCAGTGCTAGTCCTAGCGGGGGTTACGAGCAGTACTTC.

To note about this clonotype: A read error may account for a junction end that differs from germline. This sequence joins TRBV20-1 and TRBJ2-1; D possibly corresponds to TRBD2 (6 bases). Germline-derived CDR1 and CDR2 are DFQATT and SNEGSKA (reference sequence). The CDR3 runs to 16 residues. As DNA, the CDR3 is TGCAGTGCTAGAGATCGACAGCGGGCCTCCTACAATGAGCAGCTCTTC. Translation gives CSARDRQRASYNEQLF.

CDR3 amino acids: CATRGQGVYGYTF. DNA of the CDR3: TGTGCCACCCGGGGACAGGGGGTTTATGGCTACACCTTC. The genes are TRBV6-2 or TRBV6-3 and TRBJ1-2, with 11 bases lining up with TRBD1. Germline-derived CDR1 and CDR2 are MNHEY and SVGEGT. Trimming took 10 bases from V and 5 from J; bases not matched to a gene: 6. The CDR3 extends over 13 amino acids.

Here the CDR3 reads CAWSVPHPDREGTSGANVLTF. The DNA of the CDR3 is TGTGCCTGGAGTGTACCCCATCCGGACAGGGAGGGCACCTCTGGGGCCAACGTCCTGACTTTC. This sequence joins TRBV30 and TRBJ2-6; TRBD1 is a possible D gene (8 bases). Trimming took 0 bases from V and 0 from J, leaving 24 bases between them. This CDR3 has 21 residues. CDR1 and CDR2 from the germline V gene are GTSNPN and SVGIG (reference sequence).

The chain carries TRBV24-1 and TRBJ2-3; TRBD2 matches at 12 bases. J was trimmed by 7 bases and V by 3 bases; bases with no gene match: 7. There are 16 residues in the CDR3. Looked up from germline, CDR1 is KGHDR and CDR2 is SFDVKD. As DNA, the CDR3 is TGTGCCACCAGTGATCCGCGGACTAGCGGGGTGCATACGCAGTATTTT. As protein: CATSDPRTSGVHTQYF.

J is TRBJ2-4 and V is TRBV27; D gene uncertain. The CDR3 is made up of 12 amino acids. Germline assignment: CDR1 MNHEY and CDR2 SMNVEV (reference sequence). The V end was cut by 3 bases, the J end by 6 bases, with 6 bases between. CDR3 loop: CASSFDGNIQYF. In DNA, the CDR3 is TGTGCCAGCAGTTTTGATGGAAACATTCAGTACTTC.

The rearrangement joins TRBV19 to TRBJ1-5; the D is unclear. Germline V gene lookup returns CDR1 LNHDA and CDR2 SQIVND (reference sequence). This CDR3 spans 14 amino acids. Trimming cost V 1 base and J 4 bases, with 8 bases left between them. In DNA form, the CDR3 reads TGTGCCAGTAGTATAGTGTCGACAAATCAGCCCCAGCATTTT. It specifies CASSIVSTNQPQHF.

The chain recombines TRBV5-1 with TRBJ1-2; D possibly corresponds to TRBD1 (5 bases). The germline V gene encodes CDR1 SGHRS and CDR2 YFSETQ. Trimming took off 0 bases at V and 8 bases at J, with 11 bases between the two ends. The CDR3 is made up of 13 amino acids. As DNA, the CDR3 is TGCGCCAGCAGCTTGGCGGGGGTGGAAGGCTACACCTTC. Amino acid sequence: CASSLAGVEGYTF.

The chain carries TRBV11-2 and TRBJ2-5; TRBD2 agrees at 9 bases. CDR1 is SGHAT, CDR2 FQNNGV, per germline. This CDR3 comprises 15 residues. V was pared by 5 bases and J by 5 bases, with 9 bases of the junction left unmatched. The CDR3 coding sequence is TGTGCCAGCAGCCTACCTAGCGGGGTAGGGGAGACCCAGTACTTC. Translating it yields CASSLPSGVGETQYF.

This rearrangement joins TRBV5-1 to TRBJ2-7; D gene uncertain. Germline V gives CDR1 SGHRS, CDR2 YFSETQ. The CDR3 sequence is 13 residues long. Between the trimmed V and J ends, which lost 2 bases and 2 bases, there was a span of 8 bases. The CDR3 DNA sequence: TGCGCCAGCAGCTTTGGGTCTCCCTACGAGCAGTACTTC. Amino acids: CASSFGSPYEQYF.

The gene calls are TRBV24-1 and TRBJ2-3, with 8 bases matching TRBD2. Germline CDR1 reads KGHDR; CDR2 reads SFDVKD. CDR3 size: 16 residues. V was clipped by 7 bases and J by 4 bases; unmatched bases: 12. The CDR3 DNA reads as TGTGCCACCAGCCACCCCGGGACTAGTCAATCAGATACGCAGTATTTT. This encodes CATSHPGTSQSDTQYF.

CDR3 DNA sequence: TGTGCCAGCAGTTTATTCCTCGGGGCTGTCTATGGCTACACCTTC. Translation: CASSLFLGAVYGYTF. The gene calls are TRBV27 and TRBJ1-2; possible D gene TRBD1, 5 bases. The ends were cut back, 1 base at V and 4 bases at J, with 13 bases in the middle. CDR3 size: 15 residues. Germline V gene data show CDR1 as MNHEY and CDR2 as SMNVEV (reference sequence).

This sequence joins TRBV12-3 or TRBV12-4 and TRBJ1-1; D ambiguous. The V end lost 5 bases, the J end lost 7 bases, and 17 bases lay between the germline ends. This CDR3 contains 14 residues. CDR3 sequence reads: CASSTYPPAGEAFF. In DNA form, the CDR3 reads TGTGCCAGCAGTACCTACCCCCCCGCCGGTGAAGCTTTCTTT.